The clone carrying this T cell receptor beta chain was detected only once. Patients from Seattle were sampled longitudinally, starting during active infection. The assay was immunoSEQ multiplex PCR, and TCRdb's table has in-frame clones only and misses some. The sample lists under 200,000 clones; about 85% were seen once. CDR3 length equals 15 residues. V shed 11 bases, J shed 3 bases, and the junction held 13 bases outside the gene matches. The V gene's germline CDR1 is MNHEY and CDR2 SVGAGI. This sample is part of a study of blood T cell repertoires in COVID-19. Study overall: Collection of acute and convalescent COVID-19 samples took place in the United States, Italy and Spain.

The V call is TRBV6-5, the J call TRBJ2-4, with TRBD2 identical over 7 bases. Sequencing used peripheral blood. This receptor was identified in an older woman with COVID-19, enrolled during active disease. The CDR3 loop reads CASLGGRPNKNIQYF. Written as DNA, the CDR3 is TGTGCCTCCTTGGGGGGGAGGCCGAACAAAAACATTCAGTACTTC.